What follows are 31 T cell receptor beta chains derived from one specimen sequenced in a study of blood T cell repertoires in COVID-19. Assay used: immunoSEQ multiplex PCR; TCRdb lists only in-frame clones, some missing. The sample holds 200,000 to 250,000 clones, approximately 83% seen once. The specimen was peripheral blood. The source is a woman aged 45-65 years with acute or convalescent COVID-19.

The J gene is TRBJ2-5, the V gene TRBV2; 7 positions agree with TRBD1. From germline, CDR1 is SNHLY and CDR2 FYNNEI. CDR3 size: 15 residues. V was pared by 7 bases and J by 5 bases, with 13 bases of the junction left unmatched. CDR3 DNA: TGTGCCAGCACCGATGGACAGGAACTTCGCGAGACCCAGTACTTC. Protein: CASTDGQELRETQYF.

The rearrangement links TRBV4-1 to TRBJ1-4; 7 nucleotides agree with TRBD1. Germline CDR1 is MGHRA and CDR2 is YSYEKL. The CDR3 has 15 amino acids. Unmatched junction bases numbered 4, after V lost 2 bases and J lost 4 bases. The DNA of the CDR3 is TGCGCCAGCAGCCAAATAGACAGGGATAATGAAAAACTGTTTTTT. Protein sequence: CASSQIDRDNEKLFF.

This chain joins TRBV11-2 and TRBJ1-2, with D possibly being TRBD1 (6 bases). Germline V gene sequence: CDR1 SGHAT, CDR2 FQNNGV. CDR3 length: 14 residues. Deletions cut 3 bases from V and 5 bases from J, with 13 bases between. CDR3 sequence: CASSFRDTNYGYTF. DNA for the CDR3: TGTGCCAGCAGCTTTAGGGACACCAATTATGGCTACACCTTC.

The V and J genes are TRBV4-1 and TRBJ2-5, with 8 bases identical to TRBD2. V lost 0 bases to trimming and J lost 7 bases; unmatched junction nucleotides: 16. The CDR3 covers 18 residues. CDR1 and CDR2 (germline): MGHRA, YSYEKL. As DNA, the CDR3 is TGCGCCAGCAGCCAAGACGGCTCTAGCGGGTTTATCGTTGGGACCCAGTACTTC. Its translation is CASSQDGSSGFIVGTQYF.

The chain employs TRBV2 and TRBJ1-1; 7 nucleotides line up with TRBD1. The CDR3 sequence is 17 residues long. Per germline, CDR1 SNHLY and CDR2 FYNNEI. The V and J ends lost 3 bases and 1 base, in that order; junction bases with no gene match: 11. CDR3 loop: CASSDIIGTAQNTEAFF. Written as DNA, the CDR3 is TGTGCCAGCAGTGATATCATAGGGACAGCCCAGAACACTGAAGCTTTCTTT. Combining the CDR3 with reference TRBV2 and TRBJ1-1 gives the whole variable domain EPEVTQTPSHQVTQMGQEVILRCVPISNHLYFYWYRQILGQKVEFLVSFYNNEISEKSEIFDDQFSVERPDGSNFTLKIRSTKLEDSAMYFCASSDIIGTAQNTEAFFGQGTRLTVV.

The rearrangement joins TRBV5-5 to TRBJ1-1; unclear D gene. Between the trimmed V and J ends, which lost 7 bases and 4 bases, there was a span of 17 bases. In germline, CDR1 is SGHKS, CDR2 YYEKEE (reference sequence). The CDR3 length is 14 residues. DNA of the CDR3: TGTGCCAGCTCCTTAGGACGAGGAGGCACTGAAGCTTTCTTT. The encoded protein is CASSLGRGGTEAFF.

The CDR3 region has the DNA TGTGCCAGCTCTCCAAGGACAGCCCAGGGCAGGGACGAGCAGTACTTC. This gives the protein CASSPRTAQGRDEQYF. The rearrangement joins TRBV18 to TRBJ2-7, with a weak D call TRBD1 (6 bases). Per the germline V gene, CDR1 is KGHSH and CDR2 is LQKENI. This CDR3 spans 16 amino acids. V dropped 6 bases and J dropped 5 bases, with 23 bases sitting between them. The full variable domain, with the rest looked up from reference TRBV18 and TRBJ2-7, is NAGVMQNPRHLVRRRGQEARLRCSPMKGHSHVYWYRQLPEEGLKFMVYLQKENIIDESGMPKERFSAEFPKEGPSILRIQQVVRGDSAAYFCASSPRTAQGRDEQYFGPGTRLTVT.

This chain uses TRBV18 with TRBJ1-2; D is possibly TRBD1 (6 bases). The V and J ends lost 0 bases and 8 bases respectively, with 13 bases between them. Germline-derived CDR1 and CDR2 are KGHSH and LQKENI. CDR3 length equals 14 residues. The CDR3 sequence: CASSPPQGSPGYTF. The CDR3 region has the DNA TGTGCCAGCTCACCACCACAGGGATCGCCCGGCTACACCTTC. Complete variable domain (other parts from reference TRBV18 and TRBJ1-2): NAGVMQNPRHLVRRRGQEARLRCSPMKGHSHVYWYRQLPEEGLKFMVYLQKENIIDESGMPKERFSAEFPKEGPSILRIQQVVRGDSAAYFCASSPPQGSPGYTFGSGTRLTVV.

CDR3 amino acids: CASSENSYNEQFF. The CDR3 DNA is TGTGCCAGCAGTGAAAACAGCTACAATGAGCAGTTCTTC. The chain recombines TRBV2 with TRBJ2-1; D gene ambiguous. Germline values: CDR1 SNHLY, CDR2 FYNNEI. This CDR3 is built from 13 residues. Trimming took off 2 bases at V and 3 bases at J, with 5 bases between the two ends.

This chain uses TRBV11-1 with TRBJ2-1; D might be TRBD2 (5 bases). Trimming pared 1 base from V and 5 bases from J, leaving 12 bases between. In germline, CDR1 is SGHAT, CDR2 FQDESV (reference sequence). CDR3 length: 15 amino acids. The CDR3: CASSLDPAGNNEQFF. The CDR3 bases are TGTGCCAGCAGCTTAGACCCGGCGGGCAACAATGAGCAGTTCTTC. Together with reference TRBV11-1 and TRBJ2-1, the CDR3 gives the full variable domain: EAEVAQSPRYKITEKSQAVAFWCDPISGHATLYWYRQILGQGPELLVQFQDESVVDDSQLPKDRFSAERLKGVDSTLKIQPAELGDSAMYLCASSLDPAGNNEQFFGPGTRLTVL.

The CDR3 coding sequence is TGTGCCAGCACTCGCACAGGGATGGGAGGAAACACCATATATTTT. Protein: CASTRTGMGGNTIYF. J is TRBJ1-3 and V is TRBV6-5; the D gene is possibly TRBD1 (6 bases). CDR1 is MNHEY, CDR2 SVGAGI, per germline. The CDR3 is made up of 15 amino acids. V was trimmed by 7 bases and J by 4 bases, leaving 17 bases between them.

This chain links TRBV5-1 with TRBJ2-1, with 11 bases aligning to TRBD2. Looked up from germline, CDR1 is SGHRS and CDR2 is YFSETQ. The length of the CDR3 is 15 residues. V lost 4 bases, J lost 9 bases, and 9 bases stayed unmatched. The CDR3 here is CASSKELAGAGEQFF. CDR3 sequence (DNA): TGCGCCAGCAGCAAGGAACTAGCGGGGGCCGGTGAGCAGTTCTTC.

At least ten counts were recorded for this clone. V and J are TRBV2 and TRBJ1-6, with D maybe TRBD1 (5 bases). Per the germline V gene, CDR1 is SNHLY and CDR2 is FYNNEI. Deletions cut 2 bases from V and 10 bases from J, with 12 bases between. The CDR3 has 14 amino acids. DNA of the CDR3: TGTGCCAGCAGTGAACAAGGGGCCAACTCACCCCTCCACTTT. This codes for CASSEQGANSPLHF.

The rearrangement links TRBV5-5 to TRBJ2-2; maybe TRBD1 (6 bases). Germline V gives CDR1 SGHKS, CDR2 YYEKEE (reference sequence). CDR3 size: 15 residues. The V gene lost 2 bases and the J gene lost 5 bases, with 13 bases spanning the gap. The CDR3 loop reads CASSFTQGGTGELFF. CDR3 sequence (DNA): TGTGCCAGCAGCTTCACACAGGGTGGGACCGGGGAGCTGTTTTTT.

This chain joins TRBV4-1 and TRBJ1-6; perhaps TRBD1 as D (5 bases). Germline loops: CDR1 MGHRA, CDR2 YSYEKL. The ends were cut back, 3 bases at V and 10 bases at J, with 13 bases in the middle. This CDR3 has 14 residues. CDR3 residues: CASSQGPSLSPLHF. The CDR3 DNA follows: TGCGCCAGCAGCCAGGGGCCCTCCCTCTCACCCCTCCACTTT.

This clone is a singleton in its sample. The chain links TRBV5-1 to TRBJ2-1, with D possibly matching TRBD2 (7 bases). Germline V gives CDR1 SGHRS, CDR2 YFSETQ. CDR3 length: 15 residues. Trimming cost V 2 bases and J 5 bases, with 14 bases left between them. The CDR3 is CASSFGGQVDNEQFF. The DNA of the CDR3 is TGCGCCAGCAGCTTCGGGGGGCAGGTGGACAATGAGCAGTTCTTC.

The chain combines TRBV2 with TRBJ2-3; possibly TRBD2 for D (6 bases). V gave up 5 bases and J gave up 0 bases, with 12 bases separating them. CDR3 length: 15 residues. CDR1 is SNHLY and CDR2 is FYNNEI in the germline V gene. In DNA, the CDR3 is TGTGCCAGCAGTTTGCTAGCGCCCAGCACAGATACGCAGTATTTT. This encodes CASSLLAPSTDTQYF.

The chain is built from TRBV27 and TRBJ2-2, with a weak D call TRBD2 (7 bases). CDR1 and CDR2 from the germline V gene are MNHEY and SMNVEV (reference sequence). Trimming left V 6 bases short and J 6 bases short, with 17 bases between. The CDR3 is 15 amino acids. CDR3 sequence: CASSPRGGASGELFF. CDR3 DNA: TGTGCCAGCAGCCCGAGGGGGGGCGCTTCCGGGGAGCTGTTTTTT.

The chain is built from TRBV29-1 and TRBJ1-4, with 9 bases that match TRBD1. This CDR3 has 15 amino acids. Germline V gives CDR1 SQVTM, CDR2 ANQGSEA. V shed 5 bases, J shed 5 bases, and the junction held 9 bases outside the gene matches. CDR3: CSVQLTGTGNEKLFF. CDR3 coding DNA: TGCAGCGTTCAACTTACCGGGACAGGGAATGAAAAACTGTTTTTT. Full variable domain (missing parts from reference TRBV29-1 and TRBJ1-4): SAVISQKPSRDICQRGTSLTIQCQVDSQVTMMFWYRQQPGQSLTLIATANQGSEATYESGFVIDKFPISRPNLTFSTLTVSNMSPEDSSIYLCSVQLTGTGNEKLFFGSGTQLSVL.

This chain joins TRBV4-3 and TRBJ2-1, with 8 bases lining up with TRBD2. The CDR3 totals 17 residues. Germline values: CDR1 LGHNA, CDR2 YSLEER. Trimming took 4 bases from V and 8 from J; bases not matched to a gene: 16. The CDR3 here is CASSLQSRSGGGDEQFF. As DNA, the CDR3 is TGCGCCAGCAGCCTCCAATCGAGGAGCGGGGGAGGCGATGAGCAGTTCTTC.

This rearrangement joins TRBV2 to TRBJ2-5; D call uncertain. Germline V gene sequence: CDR1 SNHLY, CDR2 FYNNEI. V lost 4 bases and J 5 bases, leaving 5 bases between the germline ends. This CDR3 comprises 11 residues. In nucleotides, the CDR3 is TGTGCCAGCAGTGCACTCGAGACCCAGTACTTC. This gives the protein CASSALETQYF.

A few counts support this clone. V usage is TRBV10-2 and J usage is TRBJ2-7; no clear D gene. CDR1 WSHSY and CDR2 SAAADI come from the germline V gene. The CDR3 runs 13 residues. Trimming pared 2 bases from V and 2 bases from J, leaving 7 bases between. This chain's CDR3 is CASSEQRTYEQYF. CDR3 nucleotides: TGCGCCAGCAGTGAGCAGCGCACCTACGAGCAGTACTTC.

The chain combines TRBV19 with TRBJ1-5, with TRBD1 as a possible D gene (5 bases). V lost 5 bases to trimming and J lost 6 bases, with 11 bases between them. This CDR3 has 13 residues. Germline CDR1 LNHDA, CDR2 SQIVND (reference sequence). The CDR3 sequence: CASSDRPSQPQHF. The CDR3 coding sequence is TGTGCCAGTAGTGACAGACCCAGTCAGCCCCAGCATTTT.

This clone was counted a single time. This rearrangement joins TRBV5-4 to TRBJ1-2; D is ambiguous. V was clipped by 2 bases and J by 4 bases, with 15 bases between them. The CDR3 runs 15 residues. The germline gives CDR1 SGHNT, CDR2 YYREEE (reference sequence). In DNA, the CDR3 is TGTGCCAGCAGCTTCTCCCTAGCATTTGCCTATGGCTACACCTTC. This codes for CASSFSLAFAYGYTF.

The CDR3 bases are TGTGCCAGCAGCGATGGGACTGCCGAAGCTTTCTTT. Protein product: CASSDGTAEAFF. The chain carries TRBV9 and TRBJ1-1; a weak D match, TRBD1 (5 bases). Trimming cost V 3 bases and J 8 bases, with 11 bases left between them. The CDR3 loop spans 12 amino acids. Germline CDR1 reads SGDLS; CDR2 reads YYNGEE.

The chain has TRBV4-2 and TRBJ2-7; 7 bases map to TRBD1. The CDR3 is made up of 14 amino acids. Germline CDR1 is LGHNA and CDR2 is YNFKEQ. V trimming: 2 bases; J trimming: 6 bases; junction bases outside the gene matches: 7. This CDR3 is CASSQRGGLGEQYF. In DNA form, the CDR3 reads TGTGCCAGCAGCCAACGAGGGGGCTTGGGCGAGCAGTACTTC.

The V call is TRBV12-3 or TRBV12-4, the J call TRBJ1-1, with D tentatively TRBD1 (6 bases). CDR3 size: 12 residues. The V and J ends lost 6 bases and 12 bases respectively, with 17 bases between them. Here the CDR3 reads CASSYRGQKSFF. DNA of the CDR3: TGTGCCAGCAGCTACCGCGGACAGAAGTCTTTCTTT.

The V and J genes are TRBV5-6 and TRBJ2-3, with 7 bases aligning to TRBD2. Trimming removed 0 bases from V and 2 bases from J; junction bases left unmatched: 6. Looked up from germline, CDR1 is SGHDT and CDR2 is YYEEEE. The CDR3 loop spans 16 amino acids. CDR3 sequence: CASSLGRETSTDTQYF. The CDR3 nucleotides are TGTGCCAGCAGCTTGGGGCGGGAGACCTCCACAGATACGCAGTATTTT. Looking up the rest from reference TRBV5-6 and TRBJ2-3 gives the full variable domain: DAGVTQSPTHLIKTRGQQVTLRCSPKSGHDTVSWYQQALGQGPQFIFQYYEEEERQRGNFPDRFSGHQFPNYSSELNVNALLLGDSALYLCASSLGRETSTDTQYFGPGTRLTVL.

The chain links TRBV14 to TRBJ2-1, with 7 positions matching TRBD1. V shed 4 bases, J shed 6 bases, and the junction held 9 bases outside the gene matches. This CDR3 is 15 amino acids long. Germline-derived CDR1 and CDR2 are SGHDN and FVKESK. The CDR3 DNA reads TGTGCCAGCAGCCGAACTGGGACAGATAGCAATGAGCAGTTCTTC. Translation gives CASSRTGTDSNEQFF. Based on the CDR3 plus reference TRBV14 and TRBJ2-1, the full variable domain is EAGVTQFPSHSVIEKGQTVTLRCDPISGHDNLYWYRRVMGKEIKFLLHFVKESKQDESGMPNNRFLAERTGGTYSTLKVQPAELEDSGVYFCASSRTGTDSNEQFFGPGTRLTVL.

The chain uses TRBV5-1 and TRBJ2-5; D possibly corresponds to TRBD2 (5 bases). This CDR3 is 16 amino acids long. CDR1 is SGHRS and CDR2 is YFSETQ in the germline V gene. Trimming shortened V by 0 bases and J by 5 bases, and 17 bases separated the two germline ends. CDR3 in DNA: TGCGCCAGCAGCTTGGGAAGTCTGGGAAGAGGGGAGACCCAGTACTTC. Its protein product is CASSLGSLGRGETQYF.

The chain recombines TRBV4-3 with TRBJ1-5, with TRBD1 as a possible D gene (5 bases). This CDR3 has 15 residues. V was clipped by 2 bases and J by 9 bases, with 17 bases between them. CDR1 is LGHNA and CDR2 is YSLEER in the germline V gene. CDR3 DNA sequence: TGCGCCAGCAGCCAATGGGGGGATCAATCGGGGCCCCAGCATTTT. Protein sequence: CASSQWGDQSGPQHF.